The 9 T cell receptor beta chains given below trace back to one sample, sequenced in a study of OX40 agonist ivuxolimab in advanced cancers. The protocol was immunoSEQ multiplex PCR, while the TCRdb copy is restricted to in-frame clones and leaves out a portion. Among some 70,000 clones listed, around 84% were seen once. The starting material was CD4+ or CD8+ T cells sorted from blood, obtained in a trial of the OX40 agonist ivuxolimab. These receptors were collected from an adult with an advanced solid tumor such as melanoma, head and neck, liver or kidney cancer.

This clone has a handful of counts. The chain is built from TRBV7-2 and TRBJ1-5, with D unclear. Germline CDR1 reads SGHTA; CDR2 reads FQGNSA. There are 13 residues in the CDR3. The germline V and J ends were trimmed by 5 bases and 7 bases, with 12 bases remaining between them. The CDR3 loop reads CASSLHAQQPQHF. The CDR3 coding sequence is TGTGCCAGCAGCCTTCATGCTCAGCAGCCCCAGCATTTT.

The chain is built from TRBV11-3 and TRBJ1-6; D is unclear. V dropped 8 bases and J dropped 8 bases, with 13 bases sitting between them. The CDR3 runs to 13 residues. CDR1 is SGHNT and CDR2 is YENEEA in the germline V gene. The CDR3 loop is CASGKGGDSPLHF. The CDR3 DNA is TGTGCCAGCGGGAAGGGCGGCGATTCACCCCTCCACTTT.

The gene calls are TRBV5-1 and TRBJ1-1; D gene ambiguous. V was cut by 7 bases and J by 0 bases, with 13 bases left in between. Germline CDR1 and CDR2: SGHRS and YFSETQ. This CDR3 has 14 amino acids. The CDR3 DNA is TGCGCCAGCTCTCCGGCGGAGATGAACACTGAAGCTTTCTTT. Its translation is CASSPAEMNTEAFF.

The V call is TRBV9, the J call TRBJ2-2; D perhaps matches TRBD2 (5 bases). CDR1 SGDLS and CDR2 YYNGEE come from the germline V gene. The CDR3 contains 16 residues. Trimming removed 4 bases at V and 7 bases at J, with 20 bases between. The CDR3 loop is CASSPNGRTEGGELFF. The CDR3 DNA sequence: TGTGCCAGCAGCCCCAACGGTCGTACTGAGGGCGGGGAGCTGTTTTTT. The complete variable domain, with remaining parts taken from reference TRBV9 and TRBJ2-2, reads DSGVTQTPKHLITATGQRVTLRCSPRSGDLSVYWYQQSLDQGLQFLIQYYNGEERAKGNILERFSAQQFPDLHSELNLSSLELGDSALYFCASSPNGRTEGGELFFGEGSRLTVL.

The rearrangement links TRBV6-5 to TRBJ1-1; D gene uncertain. Germline CDR1 is MNHEY and CDR2 is SVGAGI. The CDR3 has 15 residues. V was clipped by 2 bases and J by 2 bases, with 12 bases between them. CDR3: CASSYPGRGNTEAFF. The CDR3 DNA is TGTGCCAGCAGTTACCCCGGCCGGGGAAACACTGAAGCTTTCTTT.

The chain recombines TRBV18 with TRBJ1-4; no definite D call. Germline V lookup: CDR1 KGHSH, CDR2 LQKENI. Trimming shortened V by 3 bases and J by 4 bases, and 15 bases separated the two germline ends. This CDR3 region has 16 residues. CDR3 in amino acids: CASSPWQVGFNEKLFF. CDR3 sequence (DNA): TGTGCCAGCTCACCGTGGCAGGTGGGCTTTAATGAAAAACTGTTTTTT.

The rearrangement uses TRBV6-4 and TRBJ2-1; no firm D call. CDR1 and CDR2 from the germline V gene are MRHNA and SNTAGT. V was clipped by 3 bases and J by 0 bases, with 6 bases between them. The CDR3 has 14 residues. Here the CDR3 DNA reads TGTGCCAGCAGTGAGAAGAGCTCCTACAATGAGCAGTTCTTC. Translating it yields CASSEKSSYNEQFF.

This rearrangement joins TRBV6-6 to TRBJ2-7; the D is unclear. This CDR3 has 12 residues. The V gene's germline CDR1 is MNHNY and CDR2 SVGAGI (reference sequence). V gave up 0 bases and J gave up 5 bases, with 5 bases separating them. CDR3 DNA sequence: TGTGCCAGCAGTTACTCGTGGGACGAGCAGTACTTC. Its protein product is CASSYSWDEQYF.

The gene calls are TRBV5-1 and TRBJ2-3; D may be TRBD1 (5 bases). There are 16 residues in the CDR3. Between the trimmed V and J ends, which lost 4 bases and 2 bases, there was a span of 17 bases. Germline V CDR1 and CDR2: SGHRS, YFSETQ. CDR3 region: CASSPLDGASTDTQYF. The CDR3 DNA reads TGCGCCAGCAGCCCCTTAGATGGGGCTTCCACAGATACGCAGTATTTT. The whole variable domain, remainder taken from reference TRBV5-1 and TRBJ2-3, is KAGVTQTPRYLIKTRGQQVTLSCSPISGHRSVSWYQQTPGQGLQFLFEYFSETQRNKGNFPGRFSGRQFSNSRSEMNVSTLELGDSALYLCASSPLDGASTDTQYFGPGTRLTVL.